Listed here are 23 T cell receptor beta chains from one sample, sequenced in a study of blood T cell repertoires in COVID-19. Method: immunoSEQ multiplex PCR; TCRdb's copy keeps in-frame clones and lacks some. Of about 240,000 clones detected, about 81% appear once; the ten largest clones hold roughly 12%. Source material: peripheral blood. These receptors came from a woman aged 55 to 70 with active or convalescent COVID-19.

This chain links TRBV9 with TRBJ1-5; TRBD1 is a possible D gene (5 bases). Germline V CDR1 and CDR2: SGDLS, YYNGEE. The CDR3 has 15 amino acids. With 0 bases removed from V and 3 bases from J, the gap between germline ends came to 10 bases. The CDR3 DNA sequence: TGTGCCAGCAGCGTAGACGGGGGTCTCAATCAGCCCCAGCATTTT. This codes for CASSVDGGLNQPQHF.

CDR3 DNA sequence: TGTGCCAGCAGTTCAGGGCGACAGGGGGCTCGTCCCCTCCACTTT. Translating gives CASSSGRQGARPLHF. The rearrangement links TRBV27 to TRBJ1-6, with 10 positions matching TRBD1. Germline V gene sequence: CDR1 MNHEY, CDR2 SMNVEV (reference sequence). The CDR3 loop spans 15 amino acids. Trimming removed 4 bases from V and 13 bases from J; junction bases left unmatched: 10.

The CDR3 DNA reads TGTGCCAGCAGCCCCCGGGACACGGAGACCAATGAGCAGTTCTTC. Translation gives CASSPRDTETNEQFF. This chain joins TRBV7-9 and TRBJ2-1; D may be TRBD1 (6 bases). This CDR3 has 15 amino acids. Deletions cut 5 bases from V and 6 bases from J, with 17 bases between. CDR1 is SEHNR and CDR2 is FQNEAQ in the germline V gene (reference sequence).

This clone was observed a few times. V usage is TRBV6-5 and J usage is TRBJ1-2; the D is unclear. V was cut by 4 bases and J by 2 bases, with 8 bases left in between. Germline V CDR1 and CDR2: MNHEY, SVGAGI. The CDR3 length is 13 residues. The CDR3 protein is CASSSVLNYGYTF. The CDR3 nucleotides are TGTGCCAGCAGTTCCGTATTAAACTATGGCTACACCTTC.

The chain uses TRBV7-8 and TRBJ1-1; D is ambiguous. This CDR3 has 14 amino acids. Germline V CDR1 and CDR2: SGHVS, FQNEAQ. Trimming cost V 7 bases and J 1 base, with 13 bases left between them. CDR3 residues: CASTARRWNTEAFF. CDR3 bases: TGTGCCAGCACCGCCCGCCGGTGGAACACTGAAGCTTTCTTT.

This chain connects TRBV7-9 to TRBJ2-2; 7 bases line up with TRBD1. The CDR3 loop spans 15 amino acids. Germline CDR1 and CDR2: SEHNR and FQNEAQ (reference sequence). Germline trimming cut 3 bases from V and 5 bases from J; bases unmatched to any gene: 6. The CDR3 loop reads CASSFGRGQTGELFF. In DNA, the CDR3 is TGTGCCAGCAGCTTCGGTAGGGGGCAAACCGGGGAGCTGTTTTTT.

This chain links TRBV13 with TRBJ1-5; TRBD1 aligns across 7 bases. V shed 1 base, J shed 0 bases, and the junction held 15 bases outside the gene matches. Germline V gene data show CDR1 as PRHDT and CDR2 as FYEKMQ (reference sequence). This CDR3 comprises 20 residues. This chain's CDR3 is CASSLEQGNFGDNSNQPQHF. CDR3 nucleotide sequence: TGTGCCAGCAGCTTAGAACAGGGGAACTTCGGGGACAATAGCAATCAGCCCCAGCATTTT.

In its sample, this clone was seen a few times. The V call is TRBV6-1, the J call TRBJ1-2, with D hard to call. The V end was cut by 1 base, the J end by 0 bases, with 15 bases between. In germline, CDR1 is MNHNS, CDR2 SASEGT. This CDR3 spans 17 amino acids. CDR3 nucleotide sequence: TGTGCCAGCAGTGAAGGTCTGGTCCCAGGCTCTAACTATGGCTACACCTTC. It yields the protein CASSEGLVPGSNYGYTF.

The chain uses TRBV12-3 or TRBV12-4 and TRBJ1-1; D uncertain. The CDR3 sequence is 13 residues long. V lost 3 bases to trimming and J lost 1 base, with 6 bases between them. CDR3 sequence (DNA): TGTGCCAGCAGTTTCGCAGAGAACACTGAAGCTTTCTTT. Protein: CASSFAENTEAFF.

This clone appeared a few times. Additional DNA sequences in this sample encode the identical CDR3. The chain combines TRBV7-2 with TRBJ1-1; 8 nucleotides agree with TRBD1. The length of the CDR3 is 14 residues. V was clipped by 5 bases and J by 2 bases; unmatched bases: 4. Per germline, CDR1 SGHTA and CDR2 FQGNSA. The CDR3 here is CASSPQGGNTEAFF. CDR3 nucleotides: TGTGCCAGCAGCCCACAGGGGGGAAACACTGAAGCTTTCTTT.

This chain connects TRBV5-4 to TRBJ2-5, with 8 bases aligning to TRBD1. Germline CDR1 SGHNT, CDR2 YYREEE (reference sequence). The CDR3 runs 14 residues. V lost 4 bases and J lost 4; bases outside the gene matches: 6. CDR3 sequence: CASSRPGGGETQYF. DNA for the CDR3: TGTGCCAGCAGCCGGCCAGGGGGCGGAGAGACCCAGTACTTC. Together with reference TRBV5-4 and TRBJ2-5, the CDR3 gives the full variable domain: ETGVTQSPTHLIKTRGQQVTLRCSSQSGHNTVSWYQQALGQGPQFIFQYYREEENGRGNFPPRFSGLQFPNYSSELNVNALELDDSALYLCASSRPGGGETQYFGPGTRLLVL.

This chain links TRBV7-8 with TRBJ2-7, with TRBD1 matching over 9 bases. The junction had 11 bases not matched to a gene; V was cut back by 5 bases and J by 0 bases. CDR3 length equals 17 residues. Per the germline V gene, CDR1 is SGHVS and CDR2 is FQNEAQ. The CDR3 nucleotides read TGTGCCAGCAGCGCCATCGAGGGGACAGGGAGCTCCTACGAGCAGTACTTC. It is translated as CASSAIEGTGSSYEQYF.

The gene calls are TRBV3-1 (or the pseudogene TRBV3-2) and TRBJ2-1, with 7 positions matching TRBD1. The CDR3 contains 15 residues. The germline CDR1 and CDR2 sequences are LGHDT and YNNKEL (reference sequence). With V trimmed by 3 bases and J by 2 bases, 4 bases remained unmatched. DNA for the CDR3: TGTGCCAGCAGCCAGGGACAGCAGGCCTACAATGAGCAGTTCTTC. Its translation is CASSQGQQAYNEQFF.

This clone was observed once. This chain links TRBV6-6 with TRBJ1-1; tentative D call: TRBD1 (6 bases). Per the germline V gene, CDR1 is MNHNY and CDR2 is SVGAGI (reference sequence). The CDR3 is 15 amino acids. V lost 6 bases and J lost 1, with 15 bases in between. Here the CDR3 DNA reads TGTGCCAGCAGCCCACAGGGCACCAAGAACACTGAAGCTTTCTTT. This gives the protein CASSPQGTKNTEAFF.

The chain is built from TRBV19 and TRBJ1-1; TRBD1 aligns across 8 bases. Per germline, CDR1 LNHDA and CDR2 SQIVND (reference sequence). The junction had 8 bases not matched to a gene; V was cut back by 6 bases and J by 2 bases. The CDR3 consists of 15 residues. The chain's CDR3 is CASRIRDRRNTEAFF. DNA of the CDR3: TGTGCCAGTAGGATACGGGACAGGCGAAACACTGAAGCTTTCTTT.

The V gene is TRBV5-1, the J gene TRBJ2-5; the match to TRBD2 covers 7 bases. The trim removed 4 bases at V and 2 bases at J, leaving 5 bases unmatched. Germline-derived CDR1 and CDR2 are SGHRS and YFSETQ. This CDR3 spans 14 amino acids. CDR3 sequence (DNA): TGCGCCAGCAGCCACGGGACTATTCAAGAGACCCAGTACTTC. Its protein product is CASSHGTIQETQYF.

This clone was recorded only once. The V gene is TRBV7-9, the J gene TRBJ2-3; no reliable D call. CDR3 length equals 13 residues. Germline V gives CDR1 SEHNR, CDR2 FQNEAQ (reference sequence). The CDR3 spells CESRVGGTDTQYF. CDR3 DNA: TGTGAGAGCCGGGTGGGTGGCACAGATACGCAGTATTTT.

The genes are TRBV11-3 and TRBJ1-2; TRBD1 aligns across 11 bases. Germline CDR1 SGHNT, CDR2 YENEEA. The CDR3 length is 16 residues. V shed 4 bases and J 5 bases; nucleotides not matched to a gene: 9. The CDR3 protein is CASSSDRGRIRYGYTF. The CDR3 coding sequence is TGTGCCAGCAGCTCGGACAGGGGGCGGATTCGATATGGCTACACCTTC. Full variable domain (outside the CDR3, taken from reference TRBV11-3 and TRBJ1-2): EAGVVQSPRYKIIEKKQPVAFWCNPISGHNTLYWYLQNLGQGPELLIRYENEEAVDDSQLPKDRFSAERLKGVDSTLKIQPAELGDSAVYLCASSSDRGRIRYGYTFGSGTRLTVV.

The CDR3 sequence is CASSVTGGELFF. The CDR3 DNA is TGTGCCAGCAGCGTCACGGGCGGGGAGCTGTTTTTT. This chain links TRBV9 with TRBJ2-2; D gene unclear. The CDR3 sequence is 12 residues long. CDR1 and CDR2 (germline): SGDLS, YYNGEE. Trimming removed 2 bases at V and 7 bases at J, with 6 bases between.

The chain joins TRBV5-1 to TRBJ2-2, with TRBD2 as a possible D gene (6 bases). Germline CDR1 and CDR2: SGHRS and YFSETQ. V lost 0 bases to trimming and J lost 6 bases, with 21 bases between them. The length of the CDR3 is 18 residues. Here the CDR3 DNA reads TGCGCCAGCAGCTTGGTTGGCGGAGGGAGGTCGGCCGCCGGGGAGCTGTTTTTT. Protein product: CASSLVGGGRSAAGELFF.

The V and J genes are TRBV10-3 and TRBJ2-7, with TRBD2 identical over 8 bases. The trim removed 3 bases at V and 7 bases at J, leaving 11 bases unmatched. CDR1 and CDR2 (germline): ENHRY, SYGVKD. The CDR3 consists of 15 residues. CDR3 nucleotide sequence: TGTGCCATCAGTGAAGGGGTGAGCGGGGGCGTGGAGCAGTACTTC. Protein sequence: CAISEGVSGGVEQYF.

This clone appeared a few times. In DNA, the CDR3 is TGTGCCAGCAGCCCAGAGGGACTAGCGATAAATGAGCAGTTCTTC. Translated: CASSPEGLAINEQFF. V usage is TRBV7-9 and J usage is TRBJ2-1; 10 positions agree with TRBD2. The CDR3 totals 15 residues. Losses at the gene ends were 5 bases for V and 7 bases for J; bases not matched to a gene: 8. Germline V gene lookup returns CDR1 SEHNR and CDR2 FQNEAQ (reference sequence). Full variable domain (outside the CDR3, taken from reference TRBV7-9 and TRBJ2-1): DTGVSQNPRHKITKRGQNVTFRCDPISEHNRLYWYRQTLGQGPEFLTYFQNEAQLEKSRLLSDRFSAERPKGSFSTLEIQRTEQGDSAMYLCASSPEGLAINEQFFGPGTRLTVL.

This chain joins TRBV15 and TRBJ1-2; the match to TRBD1 covers 11 bases. V lost 7 bases to trimming and J lost 4 bases; unmatched junction nucleotides: 8. The V gene's germline CDR1 is LNHNV and CDR2 YYDKDF (reference sequence). This CDR3 contains 15 residues. DNA of the CDR3: TGTGCCACCAATGCGGACAGGGGGCCGAGCTATGGCTACACCTTC. This gives the protein CATNADRGPSYGYTF.